These 20 T cell receptor beta chains came from one sample sequenced in a study of T cell repertoires in cytomegalovirus infection. TCRdb itself ran the reads through MiXCR, one entry per CDR3 protein. The sample holds about 180,000 distinct CDR3 sequences, roughly 17% seen once. The sample consisted of CD8+ T cells from PBMCs. These receptors were taken from a human donor in good health (CMV status not recorded). Some clones in this sample may be carry-over from other donors' samples.

This chain joins TRBV5-5 and TRBJ1-5; D gene ambiguous. Germline lookup yields CDR1 SGHKS and CDR2 YYEKEE (reference sequence). Trimming cost V 0 bases and J 3 bases, with 10 bases left between them. The CDR3 loop spans 15 amino acids. This CDR3 is CASSLGWQHNQPQHF. The CDR3 nucleotides read TGTGCCAGCAGCTTGGGGTGGCAACACAATCAGCCCCAGCATTTT.

This clonotype was seen a few times. The chain joins TRBV28 to TRBJ2-3; 10 nucleotides match TRBD2. The CDR3 length is 18 residues. Germline CDR1 and CDR2: MDHEN and SYDVKM. Trimming at V came to 3 bases and at J to 1 base, leaving 10 bases not matched to a gene. This CDR3 reads CASSFLSGGAFGTDTQYF. In DNA, the CDR3 is TGTGCCAGCAGTTTCTTGAGCGGGGGGGCCTTCGGCACAGATACGCAGTATTTT.

This clonotype appeared a few times. The chain is built from TRBV10-3 and TRBJ2-1; 7 bases agree with TRBD2. CDR3 length: 16 residues. CDR1 is ENHRY and CDR2 is SYGVKD in the germline V gene. Trimming took 6 bases from V and 0 from J; bases not matched to a gene: 8. The CDR3: CAISETWGGSYNEQFF. CDR3 DNA: TGTGCCATCAGCGAAACCTGGGGGGGCTCCTACAATGAGCAGTTCTTC.

The chain couples TRBV7-6 to TRBJ2-7, with no clear D. Trimming shortened V by 4 bases and J by 2 bases, and 15 bases separated the two germline ends. The CDR3 is made up of 15 amino acids. CDR1 and CDR2 from the germline V gene are SGHVS and FNYEAQ. DNA of the CDR3: TGTGCCAGCAGCTCCGCGGCGCATGGCACCTACGAGCAGTACTTC. This translates into CASSSAAHGTYEQYF.

The chain employs TRBV20-1 and TRBJ2-3; no clear D gene. V shed 3 bases and J shed 4 bases, with 14 bases lying between them. Germline CDR1 is DFQATT and CDR2 is SNEGSKA (reference sequence). The CDR3 length is 14 residues. The CDR3 region is CSASPPFGSDTQYF. In nucleotides, the CDR3 is TGCAGTGCTAGCCCCCCCTTTGGGTCAGATACGCAGTATTTT.

The sample holds a few counts of this clonotype. The chain is built from TRBV12-3 or TRBV12-4 and TRBJ2-1; no definite D call. The CDR3 runs 13 residues. The V end lost 7 bases, the J end lost 5 bases, and 12 bases lay between the germline ends. The CDR3 DNA is TGTGCCAGCACCCCTGGCGGCAACAATGAGCAGTTCTTC. Protein product: CASTPGGNNEQFF.

This clonotype was picked up a small number of times. The chain is built from TRBV4-3 and TRBJ2-1; no definite D call. The germline CDR1 and CDR2 sequences are LGHNA and YSLEER. The CDR3 has 13 residues. Trimming took off 0 bases at V and 8 bases at J, with 8 bases between the two ends. The CDR3 nucleotides read TGCGCCAGCAGCCAAGATCGTGGGTATGAGCAGTTCTTC. Translating gives CASSQDRGYEQFF.

This clonotype has just a few counts. The chain joins TRBV10-3 to TRBJ1-2, with D maybe TRBD1 (5 bases). The CDR3 covers 16 residues. Germline V lookup: CDR1 ENHRY, CDR2 SYGVKD. V dropped 0 bases and J dropped 3 bases, with 14 bases sitting between them. CDR3 bases: TGTGCCATCAGTGAGTCGACTCGGGGGTTTGACTATGGCTACACCTTC. Amino acids: CAISESTRGFDYGYTF.

V and J are TRBV6-1 and TRBJ2-1; tentatively, D is TRBD1 (5 bases). This CDR3 contains 13 residues. Germline V gene lookup returns CDR1 MNHNS and CDR2 SASEGT. Trimming shortened V by 6 bases and J by 4 bases, and 10 bases separated the two germline ends. In DNA, the CDR3 is TGTGCCAGCAGAAGGACACGATACAATGAGCAGTTCTTC. Its protein is CASRRTRYNEQFF.

Comment on this clonotype: With a much larger clone just one base away, this may be a read error. The chain has TRBV5-4 and TRBJ2-1, with D hard to call. The CDR3 has 12 residues. The V end lost 0 bases, the J end lost 6 bases, and 4 bases lay between the germline ends. Germline V gene sequence: CDR1 SGHNT, CDR2 YYREEE (reference sequence). The CDR3 loop reads CASSLAANEQFF. The CDR3 DNA is TGTGCCAGCAGCTTGGCTGCCAATGAGCAGTTCTTC. The variable domain in full, with the rest retrieved from reference TRBV5-4 and TRBJ2-1, is ETGVTQSPTHLIKTRGQQVTLRCSSQSGHNTVSWYQQALGQGPQFIFQYYREEENGRGNFPPRFSGLQFPNYSSELNVNALELDDSALYLCASSLAANEQFFGPGTRLTVL.

The V and J genes are TRBV7-2 and TRBJ1-4; no clear D. CDR1 is SGHTA and CDR2 is FQGNSA in the germline V gene. CDR3 length: 14 amino acids. Trimming left V 2 bases short and J 4 bases short, with 8 bases between. DNA of the CDR3: TGTGCCAGCAGCTTACTCACAGATAATGAAAAACTGTTTTTT. Translating gives CASSLLTDNEKLFF.

This clonotype was recorded a few times. This rearrangement joins TRBV7-9 to TRBJ1-6; tentative D call: TRBD1 (6 bases). The germline V and J ends were trimmed by 3 bases and 0 bases, with 9 bases remaining between them. Per germline, CDR1 SEHNR and CDR2 FQNEAQ (reference sequence). This CDR3 spans 16 amino acids. This CDR3 is CASSFTGSSYNSPLHF. In nucleotides, the CDR3 is TGTGCCAGCAGCTTCACAGGGAGCTCCTATAATTCACCCCTCCACTTT.

The chain couples TRBV29-1 to TRBJ2-5, with 11 bases aligning to TRBD1. The CDR3 totals 13 residues. Germline V gives CDR1 SQVTM, CDR2 ANQGSEA. V lost 5 bases to trimming and J lost 5 bases; unmatched junction nucleotides: 4. CDR3 region: CSVRTGGRETQYF. The CDR3 nucleotides are TGCAGCGTTAGGACAGGGGGCCGGGAGACCCAGTACTTC.

The V gene is TRBV19, the J gene TRBJ1-5; a weak D match, TRBD1 (5 bases). The CDR3 extends over 16 amino acids. Trimming stripped 3 bases from V and 4 bases from J, with 16 bases between. Germline V CDR1 and CDR2: LNHDA, SQIVND (reference sequence). CDR3 sequence (DNA): TGTGCCAGTAGTATGTTTGGACACCTAGTTAATCAGCCCCAGCATTTT. Translating gives CASSMFGHLVNQPQHF.

CDR3 protein: CAISESRGPGNQPQHF. The DNA of the CDR3 is TGTGCCATCAGTGAGTCCAGGGGGCCAGGGAATCAGCCCCAGCATTTT. This chain links TRBV10-3 with TRBJ1-5; 8 nucleotides line up with TRBD1. CDR1 is ENHRY and CDR2 is SYGVKD in the germline V gene. Trimming took 0 bases from V and 4 from J; bases not matched to a gene: 5. This CDR3 is built from 16 residues.

The chain carries TRBV7-2 and TRBJ2-7, with D unresolved. Between the trimmed V and J ends, which lost 5 bases and 4 bases, there was a span of 15 bases. The CDR3 is 14 residues long. Germline V gives CDR1 SGHTA, CDR2 FQGNSA. The DNA of the CDR3 is TGTGCCAGCAGCCGCCTGCGGAAAGATTACGAGCAGTACTTC. Its protein is CASSRLRKDYEQYF.

V gene TRBV7-4 combines with J gene TRBJ2-1; D remains ambiguous. The CDR3 totals 15 residues. Trimming shortened V by 4 bases and J by 6 bases, and 16 bases separated the two germline ends. CDR1 SGHVT and CDR2 SQSDAQ come from the germline V gene. The CDR3 sequence is CASSSIQERGNEQFF. CDR3 coding DNA: TGTGCCAGCAGCTCAATTCAGGAGAGAGGCAATGAGCAGTTCTTC.

The chain is built from TRBV6-1 and TRBJ1-2; D remains ambiguous. Deletions cut 0 bases from V and 2 bases from J, with 13 bases between. The CDR3 is made up of 16 amino acids. Germline CDR1 reads MNHNS; CDR2 reads SASEGT. CDR3 region: CASSEALLGKNYGYTF. CDR3 DNA: TGTGCCAGCAGTGAAGCTTTGTTGGGAAAGAACTATGGCTACACCTTC.

Only a few counts were recorded for this clonotype. The CDR3 coding sequence is TGTGCCAGCAGTACAGGGAGAACGACTGAAGCTTTCTTT. This encodes CASSTGRTTEAFF. The chain has TRBV6-2 or TRBV6-3 and TRBJ1-1, with D tentatively TRBD1 (6 bases). V lost 5 bases and J lost 5, with 12 bases in between. Germline V CDR1 and CDR2: MNHEY, SVGEGT. CDR3 size: 13 residues.

This clonotype was found a few times. The rearrangement links TRBV28 to TRBJ1-1; D ambiguous. V was clipped by 2 bases and J by 1 base, with 5 bases between them. From germline, CDR1 is MDHEN and CDR2 SYDVKM. This CDR3 contains 13 residues. The CDR3 nucleotides are TGTGCCAGCAGTTTAAGGTCGAACACTGAAGCTTTCTTT. Translation gives CASSLRSNTEAFF. Full variable domain (remainder filled in from reference TRBV28 and TRBJ1-1): DVKVTQSSRYLVKRTGEKVFLECVQDMDHENMFWYRQDPGLGLRLIYFSYDVKMKEKGDIPEGYSVSREKKERFSLILESASTNQTSMYLCASSLRSNTEAFFGQGTRLTVV.